These 8 T cell receptor beta chains were all obtained from the same sample, sequenced in a study of PD-L1 blockade in urothelial cancer. Here immunoSEQ multiplex PCR was the method, and the copy in TCRdb shows in-frame clones only, minus some. The data show 45,000 to 60,000 clones, roughly 85% seen once. The time point is: pretreatment peripheral blood. Specimen: PBMCs, collected around atezolizumab (anti-PD-L1) treatment. These receptor sequences come from an older man with urothelial cancer.

This chain uses TRBV5-1 with TRBJ2-1, with TRBD2 matching over 8 bases. Germline values: CDR1 SGHRS, CDR2 YFSETQ. The length of the CDR3 is 16 residues. After removal of 1 base from V and 0 bases from J, the junction contained 3 bases not matched to a gene. CDR3 sequence: CASSLREGLSYNEQFF. The CDR3, as DNA: TGCGCCAGCAGCTTGCGGGAGGGCCTCTCCTACAATGAGCAGTTCTTC.

This chain uses TRBV6-1 with TRBJ1-3; a weak D match, TRBD1 (5 bases). Germline values: CDR1 MNHNS, CDR2 SASEGT. The ends were cut back, 4 bases at V and 2 bases at J, with 6 bases in the middle. The length of the CDR3 is 13 residues. This chain's CDR3 is CASSGTPGNTIYF. The CDR3 DNA reads TGTGCCAGCAGTGGGACACCTGGAAACACCATATATTTT.

This clone came up once. The chain carries TRBV29-1 and TRBJ2-7; D might be TRBD2 (5 bases). Germline V CDR1 and CDR2: SQVTM, ANQGSEA. The CDR3 is 11 residues long. V was trimmed by 4 bases and J by 8 bases, leaving 12 bases between them. CDR3 sequence (DNA): TGCAGCGTTGGGACTTTTTCCCAGCAGTACTTC. The encoded protein is CSVGTFSQQYF.

This rearrangement joins TRBV7-9 to TRBJ1-1, with D perhaps matching TRBD1 (6 bases). Germline values: CDR1 SEHNR, CDR2 FQNEAQ (reference sequence). The CDR3 has 13 amino acids. Deletions cut 7 bases from V and 6 bases from J, with 15 bases between. CDR3 nucleotide sequence: TGTGCCAGCATCATGAGAGGGGGGGCTGAAGCTTTCTTT. Translated, it gives CASIMRGGAEAFF.

The chain combines TRBV29-1 with TRBJ2-7; D unclear. The CDR3 is made up of 10 amino acids. Trimming took off 8 bases at V and 7 bases at J, with 12 bases between the two ends. Germline-derived CDR1 and CDR2 are SQVTM and ANQGSEA. The CDR3 is CSPRSREQYF. The CDR3 bases are TGCAGCCCTCGGTCCCGAGAGCAGTACTTC.

The gene calls are TRBV5-1 and TRBJ1-1; 7 nucleotides align to TRBD1. The CDR3 consists of 15 residues. V trimming: 4 bases; J trimming: 1 base; junction bases outside the gene matches: 7. Germline CDR1 reads SGHRS; CDR2 reads YFSETQ. This CDR3 reads CASSPTTGANTEAFF. The CDR3 nucleotides read TGCGCCAGCAGCCCGACCACAGGGGCGAACACTGAAGCTTTCTTT.

J is TRBJ1-1 and V is TRBV5-1; D possibly corresponds to TRBD1 (5 bases). In germline, CDR1 is SGHRS, CDR2 YFSETQ. The CDR3 totals 14 residues. The germline V and J ends were trimmed by 4 bases and 4 bases, with 14 bases remaining between them. CDR3 bases: TGCGCCAGCAGCGGCGGGGACGAGGGCACTGAAGCTTTCTTT. Protein product: CASSGGDEGTEAFF.

This clone turned up a few times. The chain joins TRBV4-1 to TRBJ2-1, with D maybe TRBD2 (6 bases). V lost 5 bases, J lost 7 bases, and 21 bases lay in between. The CDR3 consists of 16 residues. Germline CDR1 and CDR2: MGHRA and YSYEKL. The CDR3 here is CASSYSLGLGGNEQFF. CDR3 bases: TGCGCCAGCAGCTATTCTCTCGGCCTCGGGGGAAATGAGCAGTTCTTC.